This T cell receptor (beta chain) comes out of a study of OX40 agonist ivuxolimab in advanced cancers. About the study: In this cohort, patients received ivuxolimab, an agonistic anti-OX40 (CD134) antibody. The study gave patients intravenous ivuxolimab at 0.01 to 10 mg/kg every 2 weeks. Findings and caveats of the study: At 0.1 to 3.0 mg/kg, CD4+ and CD8+ blood T cells expanded clonally by week 6.

Sequencing used immunoSEQ multiplex PCR; TCRdb keeps in-frame clones, though not all of them. The sample includes more than 95,000 clones, around 90% of them seen just once. As for this clone: Its antigen is as yet unknown.

This CDR3 region has 15 residues. With 0 bases removed from V and 0 bases from J, the gap between germline ends came to 8 bases. CDR1 and CDR2 from the germline V gene are MNHEY and SVGAGI. The J gene is TRBJ1-1, the V gene TRBV6-5; D not certain. The sequenced sample was CD4+ or CD8+ T cells sorted from blood, obtained in a trial of the OX40 agonist ivuxolimab. The clonotype was recovered from an adult with an advanced solid tumor such as melanoma, head and neck, liver or kidney cancer. CDR3 nucleotide sequence: TGTGCCAGCAGTTACTCGGGGTACATGAACACTGAAGCTTTCTTT. Translating it yields CASSYSGYMNTEAFF.